A single sample is the source of the 27 T cell receptor beta chains below, sequenced in a study of early T cells in non-severe SARS-CoV-2 infection. TCRdb re-called the 5' RACE reads with MiXCR, one entry per CDR3 protein. Of roughly 57,000 distinct CDR3 sequences in the sample, around 14% were seen once. The sample consisted of whole blood, taken at baseline. The receptor source for this set is an adult who was a healthcare worker with PCR-confirmed SARS-CoV-2 infection or an uninfected control (not recorded which).

This clonotype was detected only a few times. The genes are TRBV20-1 and TRBJ2-3; 9 nucleotides align to TRBD1. Per germline, CDR1 DFQATT and CDR2 SNEGSKA (reference sequence). This CDR3 comprises 16 residues. V shed 0 bases and J 5 bases; nucleotides not matched to a gene: 9. CDR3 in amino acids: CSARDPNRGHVDTQYF. The CDR3 DNA reads TGCAGTGCTAGAGATCCGAACAGGGGGCATGTAGATACGCAGTATTTT.

In its sample, this clonotype was seen many times. The genes are TRBV19 and TRBJ2-4; a weak D match, TRBD2 (5 bases). The CDR3 runs 14 residues. The germline V gene encodes CDR1 LNHDA and CDR2 SQIVND (reference sequence). The V and J ends lost 4 bases and 3 bases respectively, with 10 bases between them. In DNA form, the CDR3 reads TGTGCCAGTAGTAACCGGGAATTCAAAAACATTCAGTACTTC. This codes for CASSNREFKNIQYF.

This clonotype has a handful of counts. V usage is TRBV14 and J usage is TRBJ1-1; the D is unclear. The CDR3 has 12 amino acids. V lost 4 bases and J 4 bases, leaving 7 bases between the germline ends. CDR1 SGHDN and CDR2 FVKESK come from the germline V gene. The CDR3 coding sequence is TGTGCCAGCAGCCCCGTGGGCACTGAAGCTTTCTTT. Translated, it gives CASSPVGTEAFF.

This clonotype was detected many times. The chain employs TRBV4-1 and TRBJ1-1; a weak D match, TRBD1 (6 bases). CDR1 is MGHRA, CDR2 YSYEKL, per germline. V lost 6 bases, J lost 1 base, and 12 bases lay in between. The CDR3 sequence is 14 residues long. Here the CDR3 reads CASRGTLKNTEAFF. DNA of the CDR3: TGCGCCAGCAGGGGGACACTTAAGAACACTGAAGCTTTCTTT.

This clonotype was seen ten or more times. CDR3 loop: CASSSSGGETQYF. The CDR3 nucleotides read TGTGCCAGCAGTTCGTCGGGGGGAGAGACCCAGTACTTC. The chain has TRBV7-2 and TRBJ2-5, with 7 bases identical to TRBD2. Germline V lookup: CDR1 SGHTA, CDR2 FQGNSA. The J segment lost 4 bases and the V segment lost 6 bases, leaving 5 bases of the junction unmatched. CDR3 length: 13 amino acids.

This clonotype was found many times. The chain employs TRBV20-1 and TRBJ2-7; 8 bases align to TRBD2. The length of the CDR3 is 15 residues. CDR1 and CDR2 from the germline V gene are DFQATT and SNEGSKA (reference sequence). Losses at the gene ends were 0 bases for V and 0 bases for J; bases not matched to a gene: 4. CDR3 bases: TGCAGTGCTAGAGATGCCGGGGGGGTCTCCTACGAGCAGTACTTC. This sequence encodes CSARDAGGVSYEQYF.

This clonotype was detected many times. This chain links TRBV3-1 with TRBJ1-2; D remains ambiguous. V was clipped by 1 base and J by 0 bases, with 3 bases between them. This CDR3 is 13 amino acids long. CDR1 is LGHDT and CDR2 is YNNKEL in the germline V gene (reference sequence). CDR3 sequence: CASSQAANYGYTF. Here the CDR3 DNA reads TGTGCCAGCAGCCAAGCGGCTAACTATGGCTACACCTTC.

This clonotype was seen ten or more times. The rearrangement links TRBV4-1 to TRBJ1-1, with D maybe TRBD1 (6 bases). The V end was cut by 2 bases, the J end by 4 bases, with 17 bases between. There are 16 residues in the CDR3. The germline V gene has CDR1 MGHRA and CDR2 YSYEKL. CDR3 sequence: CASSQSNLNRATEAFF. In DNA, the CDR3 is TGCGCCAGCAGCCAAAGTAACCTGAACAGGGCCACTGAAGCTTTCTTT.

This clonotype was detected many times. V and J are TRBV5-1 and TRBJ2-5, with 11 bases that match TRBD2. After removal of 5 bases from V and 5 bases from J, the junction contained 8 bases not matched to a gene. Germline CDR1 and CDR2: SGHRS and YFSETQ. This CDR3 is built from 15 residues. The CDR3 loop is CASRTTSGGGETQYF. The CDR3 DNA reads TGCGCCAGCAGAACTACTAGCGGGGGAGGGGAGACCCAGTACTTC.

This clonotype was observed at least ten times. As DNA, the CDR3 is TGTGCCAGCAGCCAACTAGACAGGGGGAAGCGGAGCTACACCTTC. The encoded protein is CASSQLDRGKRSYTF. V gene TRBV11-3 combines with J gene TRBJ1-2, with 9 bases aligning to TRBD1. V dropped 5 bases and J dropped 9; count of bases not matched to a gene: 13. CDR1 and CDR2 (germline): SGHNT, YENEEA. The CDR3 sequence is 15 residues long.

The rearrangement uses TRBV20-1 and TRBJ2-5; D uncertain. CDR1 is DFQATT and CDR2 is SNEGSKA in the germline V gene (reference sequence). The V and J ends lost 5 bases and 1 base respectively, with 8 bases between them. The CDR3 covers 12 residues. CDR3 sequence: CSAGQTQETQYF. The DNA of the CDR3 is TGCAGTGCTGGCCAAACCCAAGAGACCCAGTACTTC.

The chain uses TRBV5-1 and TRBJ2-2; the match to TRBD1 covers 7 bases. V gave up 0 bases and J gave up 5 bases; unmatched junction bases: 4. The CDR3 has 15 residues. Germline values: CDR1 SGHRS, CDR2 YFSETQ. Written as DNA, the CDR3 is TGCGCCAGCAGCTTGGTGGCAGGGGGAACCGGGGAGCTGTTTTTT. This encodes CASSLVAGGTGELFF.

The V and J genes are TRBV4-1 and TRBJ2-2; perhaps TRBD2 as D (6 bases). The CDR3 runs to 17 residues. Germline CDR1 reads MGHRA; CDR2 reads YSYEKL. V was trimmed by 0 bases and J by 2 bases, leaving 13 bases between them. The CDR3 sequence: CASSQDIGGDNTGELFF. In nucleotides, the CDR3 is TGCGCCAGCAGCCAAGATATCGGGGGAGATAACACCGGGGAGCTGTTTTTT.

The rearrangement uses TRBV7-2 and TRBJ2-3; D may match TRBD1 or TRBD2 (6 bases each). The V end lost 5 bases, the J end lost 10 bases, and 19 bases lay between the germline ends. The CDR3 is 14 amino acids. Germline V gives CDR1 SGHTA, CDR2 FQGNSA. CDR3 loop: CASSGRGGVGAQYF. In DNA form, the CDR3 reads TGTGCCAGCAGCGGCAGGGGCGGGGTTGGTGCGCAGTATTTT.

This clonotype was seen only a few times. V usage is TRBV11-2 and J usage is TRBJ1-1; 8 nucleotides line up with TRBD1. After removal of 2 bases from V and 2 bases from J, the junction contained 4 bases not matched to a gene. Germline CDR1 reads SGHAT; CDR2 reads FQNNGV. The CDR3 sequence is 15 residues long. In nucleotides, the CDR3 is TGTGCCAGCAGCTTATCACAGGGGGGTAACACTGAAGCTTTCTTT. This gives the protein CASSLSQGGNTEAFF.

This chain connects TRBV9 to TRBJ2-3; D unresolved. The germline V and J ends were trimmed by 0 bases and 6 bases, with 8 bases remaining between them. CDR3 size: 13 residues. The germline gives CDR1 SGDLS, CDR2 YYNGEE. The chain's CDR3 is CASSVGGRDTQYF. DNA of the CDR3: TGTGCCAGCAGCGTAGGGGGAAGGGATACGCAGTATTTT.

V is TRBV29-1 and J is TRBJ2-2; no clear D gene. The CDR3 has 14 residues. CDR1 is SQVTM and CDR2 is ANQGSEA in the germline V gene. Trimming took off 3 bases at V and 5 bases at J, with 13 bases between the two ends. In DNA, the CDR3 is TGCAGCGTTGAGAGAGACACCGGTACCGGGGAGCTGTTTTTT. Its translation: CSVERDTGTGELFF.

The V gene is TRBV3-1, the J gene TRBJ1-3, with a possible D match to TRBD1 (5 bases). Trimming cost V 3 bases and J 0 bases, with 9 bases left between them. In germline, CDR1 is LGHDT, CDR2 YNNKEL (reference sequence). This CDR3 is built from 15 residues. CDR3 nucleotide sequence: TGTGCCAGCAGCCAGCTACAGGACTCTGGAAACACCATATATTTT. Protein product: CASSQLQDSGNTIYF.

The chain is built from TRBV6-5 and TRBJ1-4; D may be TRBD1 (6 bases). Germline CDR1 MNHEY, CDR2 SVGAGI. The CDR3 has 16 residues. V shed 0 bases and J shed 7 bases, with 15 bases lying between them. DNA for the CDR3: TGTGCCAGCAGTTACTCGGGGGCGGGGAAGGGTGAAAAACTGTTTTTT. Protein product: CASSYSGAGKGEKLFF.

This rearrangement joins TRBV7-9 to TRBJ2-5; tentatively, D is TRBD1 (5 bases). The V gene's germline CDR1 is SEHNR and CDR2 FQNEAQ (reference sequence). CDR3 length: 14 residues. V was trimmed by 5 bases and J by 0 bases, leaving 10 bases between them. CDR3 nucleotide sequence: TGTGCCAGCAGCCCCTCGGACAACCAAGAGACCCAGTACTTC. This codes for CASSPSDNQETQYF. Using reference TRBV7-9 and TRBJ2-5 for the parts outside the CDR3, the full variable domain is DTGVSQNPRHKITKRGQNVTFRCDPISEHNRLYWYRQTLGQGPEFLTYFQNEAQLEKSRLLSDRFSAERPKGSFSTLEIQRTEQGDSAMYLCASSPSDNQETQYFGPGTRLLVL.

The sample holds a few counts of this clonotype. The rearrangement links TRBV18 to TRBJ2-6, with 7 nucleotides matching TRBD1. The CDR3 loop spans 19 amino acids. Germline V CDR1 and CDR2: KGHSH, LQKENI. The junction had 13 bases not matched to a gene; V was cut back by 5 bases and J by 0 bases. Here the CDR3 DNA reads TGTGCCAGCTCATCCCTGACAGGGTCCCGCAGCTCTGGGGCCAACGTCCTGACTTTC. It yields the protein CASSSLTGSRSSGANVLTF. The full variable domain, rest sourced from reference TRBV18 and TRBJ2-6, is NAGVMQNPRHLVRRRGQEARLRCSPMKGHSHVYWYRQLPEEGLKFMVYLQKENIIDESGMPKERFSAEFPKEGPSILRIQQVVRGDSAAYFCASSSLTGSRSSGANVLTFGAGSRLTVL.

This clonotype came up many times. V is TRBV6-6 and J is TRBJ2-3; TRBD2 aligns across 7 bases. The ends lost 7 bases at V and 1 base at J; junction bases unmatched: 8. Germline values: CDR1 MNHNY, CDR2 SVGAGI (reference sequence). The CDR3 runs to 15 residues. CDR3 in amino acids: CASTERGDGTDTQYF. DNA of the CDR3: TGTGCCAGCACCGAACGGGGGGACGGCACAGATACGCAGTATTTT.

The gene calls are TRBV20-1 and TRBJ2-7, with TRBD2 as a possible D gene (5 bases). CDR3 length: 13 amino acids. From germline, CDR1 is DFQATT and CDR2 SNEGSKA (reference sequence). V gave up 0 bases and J gave up 5 bases, with 11 bases separating them. The CDR3 loop is CSARDRGNHEQYF. CDR3 bases: TGCAGTGCTAGAGATCGGGGAAACCACGAGCAGTACTTC.

This clonotype was observed a few times. The rearrangement uses TRBV20-1 and TRBJ1-4, with 7 bases matching TRBD1. Germline V gene sequence: CDR1 DFQATT, CDR2 SNEGSKA (reference sequence). The CDR3 loop spans 13 amino acids. Unmatched junction bases numbered 4, after V lost 6 bases and J lost 3 bases. CDR3 protein: CSAWTGSNEKLFF. The CDR3 region has the DNA TGCAGTGCATGGACAGGATCTAATGAAAAACTGTTTTTT.

The CDR3 sequence: CASSQALETQYF. The CDR3 region has the DNA TGTGCCAGCAGCCAAGCATTAGAGACCCAGTACTTC. The chain carries TRBV7-2 and TRBJ2-5; D ambiguous. This CDR3 comprises 12 residues. Trimming shortened V by 5 bases and J by 4 bases, and 8 bases separated the two germline ends. The germline V gene encodes CDR1 SGHTA and CDR2 FQGNSA. Full variable domain (rest looked up from reference TRBV7-2 and TRBJ2-5): GAGVSQSPSNKVTEKGKDVELRCDPISGHTALYWYRQSLGQGLEFLIYFQGNSAPDKSGLPSDRFSAERTGGSVSTLTIQRTQQEDSAVYLCASSQALETQYFGPGTRLLVL.

The chain is built from TRBV5-4 and TRBJ2-5; D call uncertain. The ends were cut back, 0 bases at V and 0 bases at J, with 6 bases in the middle. The CDR3 covers 14 residues. The germline CDR1 and CDR2 sequences are SGHNT and YYREEE (reference sequence). This CDR3 is CASSLGSDQETQYF. The CDR3 DNA reads as TGTGCCAGCAGCTTGGGTTCAGACCAAGAGACCCAGTACTTC.

The sample holds a few counts of this clonotype. J is TRBJ1-5 and V is TRBV10-3; no clear D gene. Trimming left V 2 bases short and J 2 bases short, with 7 bases between. Looked up from germline, CDR1 is ENHRY and CDR2 is SYGVKD. The CDR3 totals 14 residues. CDR3 sequence: CAISEAQGNQPQHF. The DNA for the CDR3 is TGTGCCATCAGTGAGGCCCAAGGCAATCAGCCCCAGCATTTT.